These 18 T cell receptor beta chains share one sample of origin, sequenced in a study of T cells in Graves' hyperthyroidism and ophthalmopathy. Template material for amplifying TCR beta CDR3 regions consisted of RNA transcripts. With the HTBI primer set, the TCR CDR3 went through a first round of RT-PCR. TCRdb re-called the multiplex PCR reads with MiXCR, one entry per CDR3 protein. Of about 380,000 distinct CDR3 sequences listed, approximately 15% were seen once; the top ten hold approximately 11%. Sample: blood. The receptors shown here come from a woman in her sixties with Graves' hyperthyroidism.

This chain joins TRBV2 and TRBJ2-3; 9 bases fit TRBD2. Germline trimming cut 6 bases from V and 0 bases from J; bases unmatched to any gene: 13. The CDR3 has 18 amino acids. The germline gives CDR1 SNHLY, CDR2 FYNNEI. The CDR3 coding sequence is TGTGCCAGCAGGGCCGGGACTAGCACCTCCCATAGCACAGATACGCAGTATTTT. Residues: CASRAGTSTSHSTDTQYF.

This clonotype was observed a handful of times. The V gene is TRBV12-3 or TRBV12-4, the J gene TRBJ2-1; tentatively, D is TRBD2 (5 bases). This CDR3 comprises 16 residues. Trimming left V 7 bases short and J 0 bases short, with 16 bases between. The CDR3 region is CASNSRSGSSYNEQFF. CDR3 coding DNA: TGTGCCAGCAATTCCCGGAGTGGGAGCTCCTACAATGAGCAGTTCTTC.

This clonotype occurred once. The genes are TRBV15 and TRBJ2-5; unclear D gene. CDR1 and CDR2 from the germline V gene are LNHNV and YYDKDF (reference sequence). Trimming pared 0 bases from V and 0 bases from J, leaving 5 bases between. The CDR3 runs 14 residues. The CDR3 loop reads CATSREKYQETQYF. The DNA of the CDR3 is TGTGCCACCAGCAGAGAAAAGTACCAAGAGACCCAGTACTTC.

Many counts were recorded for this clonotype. The CDR3 region has the DNA TGTGCCTGGAGTGTTCGGTGGGAGGGCTACCACGAGCAGTACTTC. It yields the protein CAWSVRWEGYHEQYF. The genes are TRBV30 and TRBJ2-7; 7 bases map to TRBD2. The CDR3 runs to 15 residues. The junction had 10 bases not matched to a gene; V was cut back by 0 bases and J by 5 bases. Germline V gene sequence: CDR1 GTSNPN, CDR2 SVGIG (reference sequence).

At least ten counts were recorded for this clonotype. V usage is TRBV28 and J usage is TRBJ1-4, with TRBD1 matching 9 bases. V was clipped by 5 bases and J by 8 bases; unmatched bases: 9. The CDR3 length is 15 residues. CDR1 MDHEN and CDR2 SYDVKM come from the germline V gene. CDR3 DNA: TGTGCCAGCAGTCCAGGGACAGGGTTATTAGAAAAACTGTTTTTT. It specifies CASSPGTGLLEKLFF.

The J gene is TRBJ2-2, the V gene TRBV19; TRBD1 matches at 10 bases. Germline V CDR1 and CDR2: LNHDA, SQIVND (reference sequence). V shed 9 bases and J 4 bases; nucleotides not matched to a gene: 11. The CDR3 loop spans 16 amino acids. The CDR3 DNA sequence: TGTGCCAGCAGGACAGGGGGAGGCGGTGGCACCGGGGAGCTGTTTTTT. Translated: CASRTGGGGGTGELFF.

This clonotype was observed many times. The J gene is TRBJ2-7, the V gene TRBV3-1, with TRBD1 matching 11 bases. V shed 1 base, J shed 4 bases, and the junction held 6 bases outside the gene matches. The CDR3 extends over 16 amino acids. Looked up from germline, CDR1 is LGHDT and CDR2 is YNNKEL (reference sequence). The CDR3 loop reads CASSQGGQGGVYEQYF. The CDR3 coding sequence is TGTGCCAGCAGCCAAGGGGGACAGGGGGGAGTTTACGAGCAGTACTTC.

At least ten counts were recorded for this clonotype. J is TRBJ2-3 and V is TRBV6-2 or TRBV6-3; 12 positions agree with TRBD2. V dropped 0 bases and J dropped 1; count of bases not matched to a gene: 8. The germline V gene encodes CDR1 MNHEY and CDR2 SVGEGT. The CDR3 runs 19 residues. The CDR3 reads CASSYSPLGLAGRTDTQYF. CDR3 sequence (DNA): TGTGCCAGCAGTTACTCCCCTCTCGGACTAGCGGGACGCACAGATACGCAGTATTTT.

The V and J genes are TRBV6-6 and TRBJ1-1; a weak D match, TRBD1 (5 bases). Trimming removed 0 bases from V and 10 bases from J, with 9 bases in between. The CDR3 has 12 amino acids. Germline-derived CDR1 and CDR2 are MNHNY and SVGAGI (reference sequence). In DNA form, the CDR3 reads TGTGCCAGCAGTTACTCGCGGGGGATAGCTTTCTTT. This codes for CASSYSRGIAFF.

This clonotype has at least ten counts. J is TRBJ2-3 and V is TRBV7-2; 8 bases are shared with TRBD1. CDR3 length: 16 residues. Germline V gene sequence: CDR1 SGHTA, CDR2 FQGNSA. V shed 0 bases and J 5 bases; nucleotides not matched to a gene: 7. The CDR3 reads CASSLAGTGLGDTQYF. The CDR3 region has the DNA TGTGCCAGCAGCTTAGCGGGGACAGGCCTGGGAGATACGCAGTATTTT.

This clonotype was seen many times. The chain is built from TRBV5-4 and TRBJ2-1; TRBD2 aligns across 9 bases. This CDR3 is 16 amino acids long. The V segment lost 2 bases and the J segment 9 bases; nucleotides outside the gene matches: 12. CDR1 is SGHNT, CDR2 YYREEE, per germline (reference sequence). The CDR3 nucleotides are TGTGCCAGCAGCTTCGGGCGGGAGGGCCTATCGGGTGAGCAGTTCTTC. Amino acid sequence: CASSFGREGLSGEQFF.

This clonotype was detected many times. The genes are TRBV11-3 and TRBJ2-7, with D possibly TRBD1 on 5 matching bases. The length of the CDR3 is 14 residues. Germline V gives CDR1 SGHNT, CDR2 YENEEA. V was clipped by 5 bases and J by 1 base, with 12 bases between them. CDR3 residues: CASSVFRGSYEQYF. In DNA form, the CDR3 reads TGTGCCAGCAGCGTATTTAGGGGTTCCTACGAGCAGTACTTC.

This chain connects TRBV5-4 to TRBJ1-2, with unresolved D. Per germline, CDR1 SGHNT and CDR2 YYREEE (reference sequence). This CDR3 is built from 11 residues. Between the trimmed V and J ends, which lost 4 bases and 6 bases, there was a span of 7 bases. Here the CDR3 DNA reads TGTGCCAGCAGCCTCATGGATGGCTACACCTTC. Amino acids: CASSLMDGYTF.

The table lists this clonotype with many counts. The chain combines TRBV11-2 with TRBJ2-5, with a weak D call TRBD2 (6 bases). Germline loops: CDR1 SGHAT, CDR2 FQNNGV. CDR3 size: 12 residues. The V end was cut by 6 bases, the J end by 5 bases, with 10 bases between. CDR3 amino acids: CASSRGRETQYF. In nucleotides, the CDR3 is TGTGCCAGCAGTCGGGGGAGGGAGACCCAGTACTTC. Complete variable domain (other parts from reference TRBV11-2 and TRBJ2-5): EAGVAQSPRYKIIEKRQSVAFWCNPISGHATLYWYQQILGQGPKLLIQFQNNGVVDDSQLPKDRFSAERLKGVDSTLKIQPAKLEDSAVYLCASSRGRETQYFGPGTRLLVL.

In DNA, the CDR3 is TGTGCCAGCAGTTCGGGCAGTTTCGACACCGGGGAGCTGTTTTTT. It encodes CASSSGSFDTGELFF. The chain joins TRBV28 to TRBJ2-2; D is ambiguous. Trimming removed 4 bases at V and 3 bases at J, with 12 bases between. CDR1 and CDR2 (germline): MDHEN, SYDVKM. This CDR3 spans 15 amino acids.

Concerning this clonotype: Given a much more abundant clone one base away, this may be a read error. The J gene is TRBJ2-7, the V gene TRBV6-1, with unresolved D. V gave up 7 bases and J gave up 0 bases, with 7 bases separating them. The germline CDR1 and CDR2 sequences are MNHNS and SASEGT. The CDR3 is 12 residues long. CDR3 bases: TGTGCCAGCACGGAGAACTCCTACGAGCAGTACTTC. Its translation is CASTENSYEQYF.

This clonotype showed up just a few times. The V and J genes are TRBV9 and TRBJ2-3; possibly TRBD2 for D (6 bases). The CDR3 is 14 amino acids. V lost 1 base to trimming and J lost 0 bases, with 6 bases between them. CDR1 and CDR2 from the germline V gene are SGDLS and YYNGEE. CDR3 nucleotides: TGTGCCAGCAGCGTACTAGCGAGCACAGATACGCAGTATTTT. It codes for CASSVLASTDTQYF.

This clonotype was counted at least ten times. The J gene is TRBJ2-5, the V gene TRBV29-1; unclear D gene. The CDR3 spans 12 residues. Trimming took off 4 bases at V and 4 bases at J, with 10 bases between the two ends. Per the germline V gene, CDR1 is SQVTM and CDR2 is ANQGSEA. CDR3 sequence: CSVAITRETQYF. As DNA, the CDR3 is TGCAGCGTTGCGATTACCCGAGAGACCCAGTACTTC.